The 8 T cell receptor beta chains presented below share a single source sample, sequenced in a study of shared clonotypes between healthy human individuals. Data came from immunoSEQ multiplex PCR; TCRdb stores just in-frame clones and leaves some out. Altogether fewer than 1.4 million clones are present, 75% to 80% being singletons, with the ten largest covering 0.55% to 0.7%. Sample: memory CD4+ T cells from PBMCs. Subset reported: CD45RA-negative fraction. The receptors originated from a young man in good health. Some clones in this sample may be carry-over from other donors' samples.

The chain couples TRBV6-6 to TRBJ1-3; weak D call: TRBD1 (6 bases). This CDR3 comprises 15 residues. V lost 5 bases and J lost 4, with 15 bases in between. Germline CDR1 MNHNY, CDR2 SVGAGI (reference sequence). In nucleotides, the CDR3 is TGTGCCAGCAGTCCAACAGGGCGGGCAGGAAACACCATATATTTT. It is translated as CASSPTGRAGNTIYF.

The chain uses TRBV18 and TRBJ2-7; 10 bases line up with TRBD2. Germline V CDR1 and CDR2: KGHSH, LQKENI. CDR3 length: 16 amino acids. V trimming: 3 bases; J trimming: 3 bases; junction bases outside the gene matches: 8. CDR3 DNA: TGTGCCAGCTCACCGCCACAGGGACTAGCGCTCTACGAGCAGTACTTC. It specifies CASSPPQGLALYEQYF.

The V call is TRBV27, the J call TRBJ1-2, with no clear D. CDR3 length: 13 residues. Germline V gene data show CDR1 as MNHEY and CDR2 as SMNVEV (reference sequence). Between the trimmed V and J ends, which lost 3 bases and 4 bases, there was a span of 9 bases. The CDR3 here is CASSFYSSYGYTF. CDR3 sequence (DNA): TGTGCCAGCAGTTTTTACTCGTCCTATGGCTACACCTTC.

This clone was recorded a few times. The same CDR3 also results from other DNA sequences found in this sample. The rearrangement joins TRBV5-1 to TRBJ2-5; the D is unclear. The ends were cut back, 3 bases at V and 1 base at J, with 1 base in the middle. Per the germline V gene, CDR1 is SGHRS and CDR2 is YFSETQ. This CDR3 is built from 11 residues. CDR3 in amino acids: CASSSQETQYF. The CDR3 DNA reads as TGCGCCAGCAGCTCCCAAGAGACCCAGTACTTC. The full variable domain, with the rest looked up from reference TRBV5-1 and TRBJ2-5, is KAGVTQTPRYLIKTRGQQVTLSCSPISGHRSVSWYQQTPGQGLQFLFEYFSETQRNKGNFPGRFSGRQFSNSRSEMNVSTLELGDSALYLCASSSQETQYFGPGTRLLVL.

V is TRBV7-2 and J is TRBJ1-1; D perhaps matches TRBD1 (6 bases). The CDR3 contains 15 residues. The ends were cut back, 5 bases at V and 1 base at J, with 14 bases in the middle. Germline V gene sequence: CDR1 SGHTA, CDR2 FQGNSA. CDR3 residues: CASSTSGARNTEAFF. DNA of the CDR3: TGTGCCAGCAGCACTTCAGGGGCAAGGAACACTGAAGCTTTCTTT.

The rearrangement joins TRBV30 to TRBJ2-1; D is undetermined. The V end lost 0 bases, the J end lost 4 bases, and 7 bases lay between the germline ends. The CDR3 is 13 residues long. The germline V gene has CDR1 GTSNPN and CDR2 SVGIG (reference sequence). CDR3 residues: CAWSVQVYNEQFF. CDR3 DNA sequence: TGTGCCTGGAGTGTCCAAGTTTACAATGAGCAGTTCTTC.

This chain joins TRBV5-8 and TRBJ1-2; D may be TRBD1 (5 bases). The germline V and J ends were trimmed by 4 bases and 4 bases, with 11 bases remaining between them. This CDR3 is 13 amino acids long. The germline gives CDR1 SGHTS, CDR2 YDEGEE. The CDR3 region is CASSPLGGYGYTF. CDR3 coding DNA: TGTGCCAGCAGCCCACTCGGGGGCTATGGCTACACCTTC. The full variable domain, with the rest looked up from reference TRBV5-8 and TRBJ1-2, is EAGVTQSPTHLIKTRGQQATLRCSPISGHTSVYWYQQALGLGLQFLLWYDEGEERNRGNFPPRFSGRQFPNYSSELNVNALELEDSALYLCASSPLGGYGYTFGSGTRLTVV.

This clone was counted ten times or more. In DNA form, the CDR3 reads TGTGCCAGCAGTAAAAGGGGGCTCTATGGCTACACCTTC. Residues: CASSKRGLYGYTF. The chain uses TRBV13 and TRBJ1-2; 7 bases map to TRBD1. Trimming removed 6 bases from V and 4 bases from J; junction bases left unmatched: 5. The CDR3 length is 13 residues. Germline assignment: CDR1 PRHDT and CDR2 FYEKMQ (reference sequence).